These 22 T cell receptor beta chains were sequenced from one sample in a study of T cells in Graves' hyperthyroidism and ophthalmopathy. TCR beta CDR3 regions were amplified from RNA transcripts. HTBI primers drove first-round RT-PCR of the TCR CDR3. A single record per CDR3 protein comes from TCRdb applying MiXCR to the multiplex PCR reads. Of roughly 740,000 distinct CDR3 sequences in the sample, less than 20% were seen once. The sample comprised blood. The receptors here all came from a man younger than 35 with Graves' hyperthyroidism.

This clonotype was counted many times. The J gene is TRBJ2-7, the V gene TRBV11-3; 9 bases align to TRBD1. This CDR3 region has 14 residues. Trimming took 4 bases from V and 3 from J; bases not matched to a gene: 4. Germline loops: CDR1 SGHNT, CDR2 YENEEA. The CDR3 DNA sequence: TGTGCCAGCAGCTCCCGGGACAGGGACTACGAGCAGTACTTC. Encoded protein: CASSSRDRDYEQYF.

This clonotype was counted at least ten times. The chain joins TRBV6-1 to TRBJ2-3; D is tentatively TRBD1 or TRBD2 (5 bases each). The CDR3 consists of 15 residues. The V end was cut by 10 bases, the J end by 4 bases, with 21 bases between. The germline V gene encodes CDR1 MNHNS and CDR2 SASEGT. The CDR3 region has the DNA TGTGCCACCTTTCCCCTAGGAAGGGGAGCAGATACGCAGTATTTT. It is translated as CATFPLGRGADTQYF.

This clonotype was counted between two and nine times. The rearrangement uses TRBV18 and TRBJ2-7, with D possibly TRBD2 on 5 matching bases. The CDR3 runs to 15 residues. Trimming pared 3 bases from V and 7 bases from J, leaving 19 bases between. Germline CDR1 reads KGHSH; CDR2 reads LQKENI. CDR3 sequence: CASSPREGAPLEQYF. In DNA, the CDR3 is TGTGCCAGCTCACCCCGAGAGGGAGCCCCCCTTGAGCAGTACTTC.

V is TRBV7-2 and J is TRBJ1-3, with D hard to call. Trimming cost V 2 bases and J 0 bases, with 5 bases left between them. Germline CDR1 is SGHTA and CDR2 is FQGNSA. The CDR3 has 14 residues. The CDR3 sequence is CASSLISSGNTIYF. CDR3 DNA sequence: TGTGCCAGCAGCTTAATTAGCTCTGGAAACACCATATATTTT.

This clonotype was recorded many times. V is TRBV5-8 and J is TRBJ2-7; D may match TRBD1 or TRBD2 (5 bases each). V lost 0 bases, J lost 7 bases, and 17 bases lay in between. Germline values: CDR1 SGHTS, CDR2 YDEGEE. This CDR3 has 15 residues. The CDR3 sequence is CASSLVDEGPWEQYF. DNA of the CDR3: TGTGCCAGCAGCTTGGTTGACGAGGGGCCTTGGGAGCAGTACTTC. The full variable domain, in which reference TRBV5-8 and TRBJ2-7 provide the parts outside the CDR3, is EAGVTQSPTHLIKTRGQQATLRCSPISGHTSVYWYQQALGLGLQFLLWYDEGEERNRGNFPPRFSGRQFPNYSSELNVNALELEDSALYLCASSLVDEGPWEQYFGPGTRLTVT.

This clonotype showed up many times. This chain connects TRBV6-1 to TRBJ2-7, with D possibly matching TRBD2 (6 bases). The CDR3 consists of 12 residues. Trimming removed 8 bases at V and 5 bases at J, with 13 bases between. From germline, CDR1 is MNHNS and CDR2 SASEGT. The CDR3 region is CASARERNEQYF. The CDR3 DNA sequence: TGTGCCAGCGCTCGGGAGCGTAACGAGCAGTACTTC.

The chain has TRBV7-3 and TRBJ1-3; a weak D match, TRBD1 (6 bases). The CDR3 is 16 amino acids. Trimming cost V 10 bases and J 4 bases, with 23 bases left between them. Looked up from germline, CDR1 is SGHTA and CDR2 is FQGTGA. CDR3 sequence reads: CATTLLWGAKGNTIYF. The DNA for the CDR3 is TGTGCCACAACCCTACTCTGGGGGGCGAAAGGAAACACCATATATTTT.

V usage is TRBV6-1 and J usage is TRBJ2-1; tentatively, D is TRBD1 (6 bases). Germline CDR1 reads MNHNS; CDR2 reads SASEGT. V was shortened by 8 bases and J by 7 bases, with 9 bases between the two germline ends. This CDR3 is 11 amino acids long. The CDR3 region has the DNA TGTGCCAGCCAGGGGCTAAATGAGCAGTTCTTC. It translates to CASQGLNEQFF.

This clonotype was seen ten or more times. This chain uses TRBV28 with TRBJ2-7, with 8 nucleotides matching TRBD2. In germline, CDR1 is MDHEN, CDR2 SYDVKM. Trimming took 11 bases from V and 5 from J; bases not matched to a gene: 11. The CDR3 totals 13 residues. The CDR3 DNA is TGTGCCGCTCGGGGGGGTCAGGGCGACGAGCAGTACTTC. Translated: CAARGGQGDEQYF.

This clonotype was seen a few times. The V call is TRBV4-1, the J call TRBJ2-5; no reliable D call. Germline V gene lookup returns CDR1 MGHRA and CDR2 YSYEKL. The CDR3 runs to 14 residues. V lost 1 base to trimming and J lost 1 base, with 7 bases between them. CDR3 amino acids: CASSQVGRQETQYF. The CDR3, as DNA: TGCGCCAGCAGCCAAGTCGGGCGCCAAGAGACCCAGTACTTC.

This clonotype occurred a few times. This rearrangement joins TRBV5-1 to TRBJ1-1; D not certain. The CDR3 is 15 amino acids. The germline V and J ends were trimmed by 0 bases and 1 base, with 10 bases remaining between them. Germline values: CDR1 SGHRS, CDR2 YFSETQ. The DNA of the CDR3 is TGCGCCAGCAGCTTGGGCGAGGTCTCGAACACTGAAGCTTTCTTT. This sequence encodes CASSLGEVSNTEAFF.

This clonotype was counted ten times or more. The chain has TRBV28 and TRBJ2-7; TRBD1 matches 7 bases. The V gene's germline CDR1 is MDHEN and CDR2 SYDVKM. This CDR3 spans 15 amino acids. V lost 4 bases and J lost 1; bases outside the gene matches: 7. DNA for the CDR3: TGTGCCAGCAGTTCTACAGGGGTGGGTTCCTACGAGCAGTACTTC. It yields the protein CASSSTGVGSYEQYF. Together with reference TRBV28 and TRBJ2-7, the CDR3 gives the full variable domain: DVKVTQSSRYLVKRTGEKVFLECVQDMDHENMFWYRQDPGLGLRLIYFSYDVKMKEKGDIPEGYSVSREKKERFSLILESASTNQTSMYLCASSSTGVGSYEQYFGPGTRLTVT.

J is TRBJ1-1 and V is TRBV2; 10 bases line up with TRBD1. The CDR3 loop spans 15 amino acids. Germline assignment: CDR1 SNHLY and CDR2 FYNNEI. V trimming: 6 bases; J trimming: 4 bases; junction bases outside the gene matches: 8. CDR3 sequence: CASSGTGESFTEAFF. CDR3 sequence (DNA): TGTGCCAGCAGCGGGACAGGGGAAAGTTTCACTGAAGCTTTCTTT. The entire variable domain, with the rest obtained from reference TRBV2 and TRBJ1-1, is as follows: EPEVTQTPSHQVTQMGQEVILRCVPISNHLYFYWYRQILGQKVEFLVSFYNNEISEKSEIFDDQFSVERPDGSNFTLKIRSTKLEDSAMYFCASSGTGESFTEAFFGQGTRLTVV.

This sequence joins TRBV12-3 or TRBV12-4 and TRBJ2-7, with TRBD1 matching over 9 bases. This CDR3 contains 14 residues. Trimming removed 6 bases from V and 5 bases from J; junction bases left unmatched: 8. CDR3 DNA sequence: TGTGCCAGCAGCTCTTGGGACAGGGACCACGAGCAGTACTTC. Protein: CASSSWDRDHEQYF.

This clonotype was observed a handful of times. This sequence joins TRBV6-2 or TRBV6-3 and TRBJ2-4, with D possibly TRBD1 on 5 matching bases. This CDR3 is 17 amino acids long. CDR1 is MNHEY and CDR2 is SVGEGT in the germline V gene. Trimming took 0 bases from V and 3 from J, leaving 15 bases between them. CDR3 sequence: CASSYSWAGPVKNIQYF. For the CDR3, the DNA is TGTGCCAGCAGTTACTCATGGGCAGGGCCGGTCAAAAACATTCAGTACTTC.

The table lists this clonotype with many counts. V and J are TRBV6-1 and TRBJ1-2; no clear D. V lost 6 bases and J lost 8, with 16 bases in between. Germline lookup yields CDR1 MNHNS and CDR2 SASEGT. The CDR3 has 13 residues. The DNA for the CDR3 is TGTGCCAGCAGACCCGAGGAGGGATGGGGCTACACCTTC. Amino acid sequence: CASRPEEGWGYTF.

The rearrangement joins TRBV4-1 to TRBJ1-2; 7 bases are shared with TRBD1. This CDR3 has 16 residues. Germline CDR1 is MGHRA and CDR2 is YSYEKL. The trim removed 0 bases at V and 2 bases at J, leaving 6 bases unmatched. CDR3 sequence (DNA): TGCGCCAGCAGCCAAGATCCTTACAGGGGCAACTATGGCTACACCTTC. Protein: CASSQDPYRGNYGYTF.

The chain uses TRBV6-1 and TRBJ2-2, with 9 bases that match TRBD1. After removal of 8 bases from V and 6 bases from J, the junction contained 4 bases not matched to a gene. CDR1 is MNHNS, CDR2 SASEGT, per germline. This CDR3 is built from 13 residues. The CDR3 DNA reads TGTGCCAGCTATGACAGGGGGGCCGGGGAGCTGTTTTTT. Protein: CASYDRGAGELFF.

This clonotype was recorded many times. The chain is built from TRBV12-3 or TRBV12-4 and TRBJ1-1; 8 positions agree with TRBD1. The ends lost 2 bases at V and 9 bases at J; junction bases unmatched: 8. The CDR3 covers 14 residues. CDR3 sequence (DNA): TGTGCCAGCAGTTTACTTGGCCAGGGGGCGCAAGCTTTCTTT. Amino acid sequence: CASSLLGQGAQAFF.

This clonotype was seen more than once but under ten times. This rearrangement joins TRBV6-1 to TRBJ1-2; 7 bases match TRBD1. The CDR3 totals 14 residues. CDR1 is MNHNS and CDR2 is SASEGT in the germline V gene. The J segment lost 2 bases and the V segment lost 7 bases, leaving 7 bases of the junction unmatched. The CDR3 spells CASTRPTGNYGYTF. The DNA for the CDR3 is TGTGCCAGCACCCGACCGACAGGGAACTATGGCTACACCTTC.

The CDR3 sequence is CAISARTGDTEAFF. The CDR3 coding sequence is TGTGCCATCAGTGCGAGGACAGGAGACACTGAAGCTTTCTTT. The rearrangement uses TRBV10-3 and TRBJ1-1; 7 positions match TRBD1. The ends lost 4 bases at V and 3 bases at J; junction bases unmatched: 5. The CDR3 extends over 14 amino acids. The germline V gene has CDR1 ENHRY and CDR2 SYGVKD.

This clonotype was picked up many times. The V and J genes are TRBV5-1 and TRBJ2-7, with D possibly matching TRBD2 (6 bases). The CDR3 totals 15 residues. Germline V CDR1 and CDR2: SGHRS, YFSETQ. Trimming took 0 bases from V and 0 from J, leaving 10 bases between them. The chain's CDR3 is CASSLGGESSYEQYF. The CDR3 DNA reads as TGCGCCAGCAGCTTGGGCGGGGAAAGCTCCTACGAGCAGTACTTC.